This T cell receptor (beta chain) was observed in a study of blood T cell repertoires in COVID-19. Study-level background: The study drew acute and convalescent COVID-19 samples from the United States, Italy and Spain. From T cells, B-cell-depleted T cells, or PBMCs came the material, which was cDNA or gDNA.

Per the original data handling: Nucleated cell counts were estimated from reference gene primer amplification. Data came from immunoSEQ multiplex PCR; TCRdb stores just in-frame clones and leaves some out. Clone size and the V and J calls come from that table; the DNA yielded D and trimming. The sample carries approximately 500,000 clones, less than 90% recorded once. The Seattle patients joined while their infection was active and were tracked longitudinally afterward. Trimming removed 0 bases from V and 7 bases from J, with 13 bases in between. The CDR3 spans 14 residues. Per germline, CDR1 SGHRS and CDR2 YFSETQ.

The receptor's source is a woman between 50 and 59 years old with COVID-19, enrolled during active disease. Material for sequencing was peripheral blood. The rearrangement uses TRBV5-1 and TRBJ1-1, with D maybe TRBD1 (5 bases). The DNA of the CDR3 is TGCGCCAGCAGCTTGGCCGAAGGGGTCAGTGAAGCTTTCTTT. Amino acids: CASSLAEGVSEAFF.